This T cell receptor beta chain stems from a study of control samples from healthy donors and cancer patients. Assay used: immunoSEQ multiplex PCR; TCRdb lists only in-frame clones, some missing. The table shows about 150,000 clones, with around nine tenths occurring only once. CDR1 and CDR2 (germline): SGHRS, YFSETQ. The CDR3 spans 13 residues. Trimming shortened V by 7 bases and J by 4 bases, and 14 bases separated the two germline ends. Sequenced sample: blood. The V call is TRBV5-1, the J call TRBJ2-5; no firm D call. This TCR derives from a man between 18 and 29 years old in good health. The CDR3 region has the DNA TGCGCCAGCCGCGTACAAGGTACAGAGACCCAGTACTTC. It yields the protein CASRVQGTETQYF.